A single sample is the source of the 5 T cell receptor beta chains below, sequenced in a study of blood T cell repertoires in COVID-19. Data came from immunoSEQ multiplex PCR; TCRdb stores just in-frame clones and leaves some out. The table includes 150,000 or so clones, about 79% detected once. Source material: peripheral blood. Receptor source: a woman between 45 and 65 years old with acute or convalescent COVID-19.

CDR3: CGGCILGKLFF. CDR3 bases: TGCGGAGGTTGTATTTTAGGAAAACTGTTTTTT. The V gene is TRBV29-1, the J gene TRBJ1-4, with D hard to call. This CDR3 comprises 11 residues. CDR1 SQVTM and CDR2 ANQGSEA come from the germline V gene.

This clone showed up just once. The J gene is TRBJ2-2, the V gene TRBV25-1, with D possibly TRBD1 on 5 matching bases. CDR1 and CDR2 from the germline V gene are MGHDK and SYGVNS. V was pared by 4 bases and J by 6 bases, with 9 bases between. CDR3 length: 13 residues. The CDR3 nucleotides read TGTGCCAGCAGTGGCCAGGGATCCGGGGAGCTGTTTTTT. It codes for CASSGQGSGELFF.

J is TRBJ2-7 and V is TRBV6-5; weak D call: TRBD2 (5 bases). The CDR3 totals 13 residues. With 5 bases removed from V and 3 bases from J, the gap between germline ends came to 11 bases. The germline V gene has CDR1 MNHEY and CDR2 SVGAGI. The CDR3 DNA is TGTGCCAGCAGTCAACCGGGATTCTACGAGCAGTACTTC. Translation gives CASSQPGFYEQYF.

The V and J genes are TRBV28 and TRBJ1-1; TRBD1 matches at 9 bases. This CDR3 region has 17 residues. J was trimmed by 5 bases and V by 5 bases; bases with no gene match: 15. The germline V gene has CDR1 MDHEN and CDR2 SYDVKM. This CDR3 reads CASSPPGQGRSITEAFF. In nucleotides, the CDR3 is TGTGCCAGCAGTCCCCCGGGACAGGGTCGGTCTATAACTGAAGCTTTCTTT.

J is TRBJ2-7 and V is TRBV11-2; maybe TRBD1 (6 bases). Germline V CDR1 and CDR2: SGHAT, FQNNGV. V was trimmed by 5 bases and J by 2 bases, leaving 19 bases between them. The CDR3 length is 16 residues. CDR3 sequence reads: CASSTTRGSKTYEQYF. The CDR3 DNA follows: TGTGCCAGCAGCACCACCAGGGGAAGTAAAACCTACGAGCAGTACTTC.